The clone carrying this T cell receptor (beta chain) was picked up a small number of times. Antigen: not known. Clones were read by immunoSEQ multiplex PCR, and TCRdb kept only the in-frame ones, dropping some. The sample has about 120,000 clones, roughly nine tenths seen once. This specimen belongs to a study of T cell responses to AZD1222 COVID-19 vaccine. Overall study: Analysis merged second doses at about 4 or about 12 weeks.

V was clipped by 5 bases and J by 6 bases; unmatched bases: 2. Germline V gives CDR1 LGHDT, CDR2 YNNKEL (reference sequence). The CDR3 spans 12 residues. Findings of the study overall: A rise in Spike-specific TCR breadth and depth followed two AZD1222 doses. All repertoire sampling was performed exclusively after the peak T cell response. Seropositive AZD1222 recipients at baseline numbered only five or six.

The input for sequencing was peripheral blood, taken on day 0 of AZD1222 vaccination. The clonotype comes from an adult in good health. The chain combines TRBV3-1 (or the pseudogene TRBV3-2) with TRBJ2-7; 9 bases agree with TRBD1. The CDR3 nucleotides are TGTGCCAGCAGCTGGACAGGGGTCGAGCAGTACTTC. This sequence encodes CASSWTGVEQYF.